The source of this T cell receptor (beta chain) is a study of shared clonotypes between healthy human individuals. Study-level information: Two women and a few men aged 18 to 49 served as donors.

Study outcomes and limitations: Across several donors, naive CD4 shared roughly 5%, naive CD8 over 3%, memory CD4 approximately 2.5%, memory CD8 0.35% to 0.5%.

CDR1 and CDR2 from the germline V gene are PRHDT and FYEKMQ (reference sequence). The ends were cut back, 5 bases at V and 5 bases at J, with 15 bases in the middle. CDR3 size: 14 residues. TCRdb's table, derived via immunoSEQ multiplex PCR, lists solely in-frame clones and lacks some. The repertoire consists of some 2.1 million clones, with about 95% occurring once and the leading ten covering 0.9% to 1.3%. Naive CD8 cells lacked CD45RO, underwent positive selection for CCR7 and left out terminally differentiated effector memory CD45RA+ cells. The donor cohort consisted entirely of Caucasian adults residing in Nashville, Tennessee. About this clone itself: The antigen remains undetermined.

The V gene is TRBV13, the J gene TRBJ2-5; D may be TRBD1 or TRBD2 (5 bases each). The material sequenced was naive CD8+ T cells sorted from blood. The origin of this receptor is a man between 18 and 29 years old in good health. The CDR3 spells CASSPGPGRETQYF. The CDR3 region has the DNA TGTGCCAGCAGCCCTGGTCCGGGGCGGGAGACCCAGTACTTC.